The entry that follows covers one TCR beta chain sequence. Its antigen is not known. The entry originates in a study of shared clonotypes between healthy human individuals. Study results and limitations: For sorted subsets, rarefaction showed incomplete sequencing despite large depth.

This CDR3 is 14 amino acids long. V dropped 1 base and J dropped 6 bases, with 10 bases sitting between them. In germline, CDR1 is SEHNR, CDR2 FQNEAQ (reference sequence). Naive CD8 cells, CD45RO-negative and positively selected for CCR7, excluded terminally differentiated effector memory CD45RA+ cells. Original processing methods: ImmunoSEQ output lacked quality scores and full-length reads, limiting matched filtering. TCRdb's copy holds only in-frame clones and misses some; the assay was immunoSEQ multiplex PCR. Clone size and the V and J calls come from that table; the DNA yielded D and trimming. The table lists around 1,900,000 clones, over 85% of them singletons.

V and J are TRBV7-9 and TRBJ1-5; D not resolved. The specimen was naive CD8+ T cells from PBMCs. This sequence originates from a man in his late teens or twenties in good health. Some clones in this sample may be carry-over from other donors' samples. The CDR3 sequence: CASSLGEGSQPQHF. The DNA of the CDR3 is TGTGCCAGCAGCTTAGGTGAGGGAAGTCAGCCCCAGCATTTT. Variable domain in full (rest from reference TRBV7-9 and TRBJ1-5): DTGVSQNPRHKITKRGQNVTFRCDPISEHNRLYWYRQTLGQGPEFLTYFQNEAQLEKSRLLSDRFSAERPKGSFSTLEIQRTEQGDSAMYLCASSLGEGSQPQHFGDGTRLSIL.